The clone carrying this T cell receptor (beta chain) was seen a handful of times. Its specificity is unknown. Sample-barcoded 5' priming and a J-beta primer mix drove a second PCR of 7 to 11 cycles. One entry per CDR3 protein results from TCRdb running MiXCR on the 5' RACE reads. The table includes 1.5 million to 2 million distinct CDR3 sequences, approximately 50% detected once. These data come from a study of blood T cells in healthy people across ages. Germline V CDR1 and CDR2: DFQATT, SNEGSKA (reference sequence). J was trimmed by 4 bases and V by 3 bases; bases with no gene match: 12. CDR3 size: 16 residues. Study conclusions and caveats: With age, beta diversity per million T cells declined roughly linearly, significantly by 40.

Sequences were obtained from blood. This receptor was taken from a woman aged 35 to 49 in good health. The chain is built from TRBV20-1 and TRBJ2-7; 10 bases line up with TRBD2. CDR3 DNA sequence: TGCAGTGCTAGCGGGTTCGGACTAGCGGACCTTTACGAGCAGTACTTC. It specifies CSASGFGLADLYEQYF.